What follows are 2 T cell receptor beta chains derived from one specimen sequenced in a study of blood T cells in healthy people across ages. The use of a sample-barcoded 5' primer and a J-beta primer mix characterized a second PCR of roughly 6 to 11 cycles. TCRdb recomputed calls from the 5' RACE reads with MiXCR, one row per CDR3 protein. The sample comprises over 950,000 distinct CDR3 sequences, roughly 51% of which are singletons, and 20% to 25% rests with the top ten. The sample consisted of blood. The receptors here all came from a woman between 55 and 75 years old in good health.

This chain connects TRBV28 to TRBJ2-1, with 12 nucleotides matching TRBD2. From germline, CDR1 is MDHEN and CDR2 SYDVKM. After removal of 7 bases from V and 7 bases from J, the junction contained 8 bases not matched to a gene. The CDR3 is 15 amino acids. The DNA of the CDR3 is TGTGCCAGCAATCTACTAGCGGGAGGCCGTAATGAGCAGTTCTTC. Protein product: CASNLLAGGRNEQFF.

The chain carries TRBV20-1 and TRBJ2-3; D tentatively fits TRBD1 or TRBD2 (5 bases each). The germline V and J ends were trimmed by 3 bases and 4 bases, with 17 bases remaining between them. Per the germline V gene, CDR1 is DFQATT and CDR2 is SNEGSKA (reference sequence). This CDR3 contains 15 residues. DNA for the CDR3: TGCAGTGCTAGGGCCGGGGCGCGGAGCCCAGATACGCAGTATTTT. Its protein product is CSARAGARSPDTQYF.